This TCR beta chain originates from a study of control samples from healthy donors and cancer patients. CDR1 and CDR2 from the germline V gene are SGHKS and YYEKEE (reference sequence). V lost 0 bases to trimming and J lost 2 bases, with 8 bases between them. This CDR3 contains 14 residues. Clones were read by immunoSEQ multiplex PCR, and TCRdb kept only the in-frame ones, dropping some. The top ten clones hold more than 1.5% of a sample with roughly 150,000 clones, approximately 86% of them seen once. This clonotype was obtained from a young man in good health. The chain employs TRBV5-5 and TRBJ2-5, with no clear D. Sequencing was performed on blood. Written as DNA, the CDR3 is TGTGCCAGCAGCTTGGAACTGATACAAGAGACCCAGTACTTC. As protein: CASSLELIQETQYF.